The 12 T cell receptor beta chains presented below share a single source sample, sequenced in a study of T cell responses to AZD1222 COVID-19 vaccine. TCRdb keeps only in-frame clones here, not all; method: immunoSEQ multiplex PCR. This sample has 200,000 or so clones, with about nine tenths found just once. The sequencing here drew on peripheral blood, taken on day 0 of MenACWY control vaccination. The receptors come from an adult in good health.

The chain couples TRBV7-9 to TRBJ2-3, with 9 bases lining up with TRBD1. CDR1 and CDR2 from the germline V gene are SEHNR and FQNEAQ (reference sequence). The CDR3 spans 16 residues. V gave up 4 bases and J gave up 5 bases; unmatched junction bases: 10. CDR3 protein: CASSYYLDRGRDTQYF. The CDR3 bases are TGTGCCAGCAGCTATTACTTGGACAGGGGTCGAGATACGCAGTATTTT.

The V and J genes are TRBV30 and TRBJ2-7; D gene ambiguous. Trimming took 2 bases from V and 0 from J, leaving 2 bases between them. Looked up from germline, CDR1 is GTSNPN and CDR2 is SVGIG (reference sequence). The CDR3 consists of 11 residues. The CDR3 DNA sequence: TGTGCCTGGAGTACCTCCTACGAGCAGTACTTC. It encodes CAWSTSYEQYF.

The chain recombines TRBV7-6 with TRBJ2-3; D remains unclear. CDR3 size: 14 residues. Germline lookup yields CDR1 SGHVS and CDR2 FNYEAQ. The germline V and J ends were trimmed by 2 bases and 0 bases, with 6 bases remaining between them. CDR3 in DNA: TGTGCCAGCAGCTTATCTACTAGCACAGATACGCAGTATTTT. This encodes CASSLSTSTDTQYF.

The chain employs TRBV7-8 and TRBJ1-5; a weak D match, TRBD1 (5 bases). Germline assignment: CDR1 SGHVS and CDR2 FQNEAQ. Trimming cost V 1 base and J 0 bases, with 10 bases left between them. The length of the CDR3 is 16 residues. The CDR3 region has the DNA TGTGCCAGCAGCTTAGGACAGCTTTATAGCAATCAGCCCCAGCATTTT. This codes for CASSLGQLYSNQPQHF.

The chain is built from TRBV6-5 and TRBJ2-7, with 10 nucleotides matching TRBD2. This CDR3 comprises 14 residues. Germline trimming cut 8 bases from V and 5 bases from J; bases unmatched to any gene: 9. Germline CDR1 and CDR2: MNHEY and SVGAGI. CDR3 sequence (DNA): TGTGCCAGCCGGTTGGCTAGCGGGGGCCACGAGCAGTACTTC. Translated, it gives CASRLASGGHEQYF.

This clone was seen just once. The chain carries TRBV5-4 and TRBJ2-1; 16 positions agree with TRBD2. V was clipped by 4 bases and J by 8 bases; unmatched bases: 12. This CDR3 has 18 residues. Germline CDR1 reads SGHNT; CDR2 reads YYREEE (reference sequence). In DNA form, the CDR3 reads TGTGCCAGCAGCCCCCAACCGGGACTAGCGGGGGGGGCCCATGAGCAGTTCTTC. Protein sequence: CASSPQPGLAGGAHEQFF. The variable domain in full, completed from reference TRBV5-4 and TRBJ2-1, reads ETGVTQSPTHLIKTRGQQVTLRCSSQSGHNTVSWYQQALGQGPQFIFQYYREEENGRGNFPPRFSGLQFPNYSSELNVNALELDDSALYLCASSPQPGLAGGAHEQFFGPGTRLTVL.

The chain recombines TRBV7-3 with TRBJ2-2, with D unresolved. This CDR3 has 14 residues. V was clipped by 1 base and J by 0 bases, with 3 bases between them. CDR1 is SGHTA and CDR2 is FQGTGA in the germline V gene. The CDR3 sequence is CASSLRPNTGELFF. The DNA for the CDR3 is TGTGCCAGCAGCTTAAGGCCGAACACCGGGGAGCTGTTTTTT. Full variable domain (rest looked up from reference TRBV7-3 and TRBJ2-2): GAGVSQTPSNKVTEKGKYVELRCDPISGHTALYWYRQSLGQGPEFLIYFQGTGAADDSGLPNDRFFAVRPEGSVSTLKIQRTERGDSAVYLCASSLRPNTGELFFGEGSRLTVL.

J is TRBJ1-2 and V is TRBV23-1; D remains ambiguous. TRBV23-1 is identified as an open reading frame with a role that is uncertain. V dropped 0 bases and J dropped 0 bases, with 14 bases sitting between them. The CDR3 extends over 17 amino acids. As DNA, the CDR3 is TGCGCCAGCAGTCAATCGTCAGGTTTTACAGCTAACTATGGCTACACCTTC. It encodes CASSQSSGFTANYGYTF.

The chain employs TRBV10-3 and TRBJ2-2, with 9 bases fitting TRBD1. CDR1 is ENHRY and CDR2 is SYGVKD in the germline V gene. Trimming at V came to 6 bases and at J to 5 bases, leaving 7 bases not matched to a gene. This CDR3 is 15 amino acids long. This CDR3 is CAISQGQGKTGELFF. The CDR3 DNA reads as TGTGCCATCAGCCAGGGACAGGGAAAAACCGGGGAGCTGTTTTTT.

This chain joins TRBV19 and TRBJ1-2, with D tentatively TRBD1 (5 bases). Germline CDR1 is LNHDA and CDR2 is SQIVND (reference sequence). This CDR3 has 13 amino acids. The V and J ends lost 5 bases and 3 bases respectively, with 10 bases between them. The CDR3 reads CASSPLTDYGYTF. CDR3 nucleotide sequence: TGTGCCAGTAGTCCCCTGACAGACTATGGCTACACCTTC.

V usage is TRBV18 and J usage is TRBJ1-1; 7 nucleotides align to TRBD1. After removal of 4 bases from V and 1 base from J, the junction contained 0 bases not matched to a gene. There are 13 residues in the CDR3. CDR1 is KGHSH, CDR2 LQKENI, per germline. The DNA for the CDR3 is TGTGCCAGCTCACAGGGGGCGAACACTGAAGCTTTCTTT. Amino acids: CASSQGANTEAFF.

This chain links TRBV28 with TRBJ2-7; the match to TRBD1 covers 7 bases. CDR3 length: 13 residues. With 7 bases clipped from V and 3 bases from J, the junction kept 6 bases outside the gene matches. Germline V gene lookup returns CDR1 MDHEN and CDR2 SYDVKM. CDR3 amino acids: CASILRQGYEQYF. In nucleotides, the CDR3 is TGTGCCAGCATCCTGAGACAGGGCTACGAGCAGTACTTC.